This TCR beta chain was captured by sequencing in a study of blood T cells in healthy people across ages. Primed by a sample-barcoded 5' primer and a J-beta primer mix, a second PCR proceeded for about 7 to 12 cycles. Any given sample supplied a minimum of 3 million CDR3-containing paired-end reads. Using its own MiXCR run on the 5' RACE reads, TCRdb lists one record per CDR3 protein. The data show around 1,500,000 distinct CDR3 sequences, with 28% seen just once and 6.5% to 8.5% held by the top ten. CDR1 SGHAT and CDR2 FQNNGV come from the germline V gene. Trimming removed 5 bases from V and 6 bases from J, with 21 bases in between. CDR3 length: 16 amino acids. This clonotype was observed a few times.

Sequencing was performed on blood. The chain combines TRBV11-2 with TRBJ2-3; tentative D call: TRBD2 (5 bases). This sequence was found in a woman aged 25 to 39 in good health. Written as DNA, the CDR3 is TGTGCCAGCAGCCGAGGGTACACTCAGAGGTTGGATACGCAGTATTTT. Protein: CASSRGYTQRLDTQYF.